This TCR beta chain is drawn from a study of Ad26.COV2.S vaccination and SARS-CoV-2 variants. Broader study findings: Quantification of TCR breadth and depth may have yielded underestimates of total T cell responses. Considerable breadth of spike-specific CD8+ and CD4+ T cell responses has reportedly been documented following vaccination. Similar non-spike TCR breadth was seen in vaccine and placebo recipients.

Comments on this clone: The antigen is not known.

Profiling relied on immunoSEQ multiplex PCR, and the TCRdb table lists in-frame clones only, not all of them. This sample has around 370,000 clones, with roughly nine tenths found just once. The sample was peripheral blood, taken after recovery from COVID-19. The TCR comes from a human donor who had recovered from COVID-19.

For the CDR3, the DNA is TGCGCCAGCAGCCAAGACAGGGACCACGAGCAGTACTTC. Protein product: CASSQDRDHEQYF. The chain is built from TRBV4-1 and TRBJ2-7, with D possibly being TRBD1 or TRBD2 (5 bases each). Trimming left V 0 bases short and J 5 bases short, with 8 bases between. Germline CDR1 reads MGHRA; CDR2 reads YSYEKL. This CDR3 has 13 amino acids.